This TCR beta chain was recorded in a study of T cells in Graves' hyperthyroidism and ophthalmopathy. Researchers amplified the TCR beta CDR3 regions from RNA transcripts. HTBI primers were used for first-round RT-PCR of the TCR CDR3. MiXCR was run by TCRdb on the multiplex PCR reads, yielding one entry per CDR3 protein. The repertoire holds about 400,000 distinct CDR3 sequences, with approximately 15% as singletons. Patients counted as stable if ophthalmopathy did not develop within 18 months. Study-wide findings and caveats: Ophthalmopathy stood apart from stable hyperthyroidism in a 13 V-J model. Peripheral blood also featured most of the thyroid clonotypes expanded above 0.001.

This clonotype appeared a few times. Antigen: not known. The sequenced sample consisted of blood. This clonotype was sampled from a woman under 30 with Graves' hyperthyroidism.

CDR3 amino acids: CASSLTPRTVYNSPLHF. The CDR3 DNA follows: TGTGCCAGCAGTTTAACCCCCAGAACGGTCTATAATTCACCCCTCCACTTT. The rearrangement links TRBV27 to TRBJ1-6, with D unclear. Germline V gene data show CDR1 as MNHEY and CDR2 as SMNVEV (reference sequence). V was cut by 2 bases and J by 3 bases, with 14 bases left in between. This CDR3 has 17 amino acids.